This T cell receptor (beta chain) was sequenced for a study of shared clonotypes between healthy human individuals (dated by TCRdb to about 2020). Broadly, across the study: Three men and two women, aged 18 to 49 years, made up the cohort. For each donor, CD4 naive and CD4 memory were each run on three plates, CD8 naive on two plates, and CD8 memory on one plate. To estimate repertoire size and how much clonotypes are shared between individuals, the study performed deep sequencing of blood TCR repertoires from about five healthy adults. Different laboratories and diverse techniques were used to prepare libraries and sequence TCR repertoires, to increase sequencing depth and limit assay-specific biases. Leukapheresis yielded between about 0.94 and 8.9 billion PBMCs per donor.

General conclusions and limits of the study: Naive subsets generally had larger estimated clonotype richness than memory subsets did. Sampling was limited to blood, and TCR repertoires in tissue likely differ from TCR repertoires in blood. The small number of donors limited the genetic and exposure-history diversity represented. Clonotypes shared by all four sorted-subset donors showed higher generation probabilities than non-shared clonotypes. About 5% of naive CD4, 3.5% of naive CD8, about 2.1% of memory CD4, and around 0.42% of memory CD8 clonotypes were shared across several donors. Even with the large sequencing depth, rarefaction of the sorted-subset datasets indicated that sequencing was incomplete. Pairwise subsampling led to the expectation that sequencing depth would affect the degree of clonotype sharing among donors.

CDR3 length: 13 amino acids, cysteine to phenylalanine. Of all the DNA, just the CDR3 is kept, 39 bases in frame from base 1. V is cut by 0 bases and J by 6 bases, and the space between the germline ends is 9 bases. CDR1 and CDR2 are read off the germline V gene (reference sequence) as GTSNPN and SVGIG. Donors were healthy HIV-negative adults with no recently reported acute infections or vaccinations. Only Caucasian adults living in Nashville, Tennessee, USA were represented among the donors. CD4+ T cells were enriched through magnetic negative selection, after which naive cells were positively selected on CD45RA and the remaining negative fraction served as the memory subset. Blood was collected by leukapheresis, and PBMCs were isolated by Ficoll-Histopaque density gradient centrifugation and then cryopreserved in liquid nitrogen vapor phase. Analytical flow cytometry was used to check the purity and quantity of every magnetically sorted T cell population. Each sorted fraction had its genomic DNA isolated and then quantified by UV absorbance on a Nanodrop 2000c.

There are a few counts of this clone. Its antigen is still unknown. There are no base qualities to consult, and no much larger clone falls within one base. Using the deep immunoSEQ assay, multiplex PCR amplified TCR CDR3 regions from genomic DNA. Extracted genomic DNA from each cell subset was distributed evenly across all wells of several immunoSEQ 96-well plates, and each plate was treated as a replicate. For sorted subsets, around 200 ng genomic DNA, equal to 30,000 to 35,000 T cell genomes, was loaded into each replicate PCR. The purified libraries were quantified using a Qubit 3.0 fluorometer, sized with a Bioanalyzer 2100, and then quantified again using the KAPA Library Quantification kit. Each immunoSEQ 96-well plate was sequenced on its own single-read 150-cycle Illumina NextSeq 550 flow cell. As for the authors' bioinformatics: Because the immunoSEQ output held only junctional sequences and lacked quality scores, the filtering could not match the filtering applied to full-length reads. Sequences were annotated with PyIR, a Python wrapper for IgBLAST v1.9, and V/J genes and CDR3 were assigned using IMGT germline references. Any read was removed if the V/J assignment was weak (E-value above 1e-6), the CDR3 was missing, or the read contained stop codons, out-of-frame junctions, or ambiguous translated residues. V3J clonotypes were defined as sequences sharing the same inferred V gene, J gene, and CDR3 amino acid sequence. To compute the percentage overlap between repertoires, the number of shared unique clonotypes was divided by the size of the smaller repertoire. Repertoire richness was assessed with RTK rarefaction, the Chao1 estimator, and Recon v2.1 estimates of unobserved clonotypes. For all TCRbeta clonotypes obtained by the gDNA method from a few donors, generation probabilities were computed with OLGA. What TCRdb holds here is the immuneACCESS table cut down to in-frame rearrangements. Part of the clones is not present; checked against another copy, under half of the missing clones reflect an unresolved V gene, and the others are unexplained. V, J and clone size are those of that table, while D and trimming were read from the DNA. Recorded for this sample are 980,000 or so clones; more than 75% of them occurred a single time. The ten largest clones add up to around 1.5% of the sample.

The sample comprised memory CD4+ T cells sorted from blood. Interpreted using the paper, the cell subset or site label stands for: CD45RA-negative fraction. The clonotype originates from a man between 18 and 35 years old in good health. The V and J genes are TRBV30 and TRBJ1-5; too little of a D gene remains to name it. The sequenced DNA: TGTGCCTGGAGTGTACGGGAAGGTCAGCCCCAGCATTTT. This encodes CAWSVREGQPQHF.